This is a list of T cell receptor beta chains from one sample in a study of T-cell memory formation after mild COVID-19. TCRdb redid the calling of the 5' RACE reads with MiXCR, one entry per CDR3 protein. The sample has 560,000 or so distinct CDR3 sequences; roughly 17% are singletons. The material sequenced was PBMCs or a T cell subset sorted from them (not recorded which). The receptors derive from an adult woman who had mild COVID-19 (a few samples of this study predate the infection). Cell type and time point are not known. The CDR3 runs from the conserved cysteine through the conserved F or W. The order of the fields is V gene, D gene, J gene, clone size, CDR3 DNA, CDR3 protein. The D gene is left open where the match is weak. Clone size is stated in some rows and not others, as once, few, many or a class when expanded.

>TRBV6-1|NA|TRBJ2-3|NA
TGTGCCAGCAGTGAAGGGGCTAGCCACACAGATACGCAGTATTTT
CASSEGASHTDTQYF
>TRBV7-2|TRBD2|TRBJ2-1|few
TGTGCCAGCAGCCTACCCGGTACTAGCGGGAGGTATGAGCAGTTCTTC
CASSLPGTSGRYEQFF
>TRBV30|TRBD1|TRBJ2-5|NA
TGTGCCTGGAAGGGGGCGCAAGAGACCCAGTACTTC
CAWKGAQETQYF
>TRBV12-3/TRBV12-4|TRBD2|TRBJ2-7|NA
TGTGCCAGCAGTTTCCTCGCTCTAGCGGGAGAGGGGTCCTACGAGCAGTACTTC
CASSFLALAGEGSYEQYF
>TRBV4-3|TRBD2|TRBJ2-7|NA
TGCGCCAGCAGCCACGAGGTAGCGGGTCCATACGAGCAGTACTTC
CASSHEVAGPYEQYF
>TRBV2|NA|TRBJ2-5|NA
TGTGCCAGCAGTGAAAGCGGCCGGGGGACCCAGTACTTC
CASSESGRGTQYF
>TRBV11-2|NA|TRBJ2-6|NA
TGTGCCAGCAGCCCTCTAGGGGCCAACGTCCTGACTTTC
CASSPLGANVLTF
>TRBV6-5|TRBD2|TRBJ2-1|few
TGTGCCAGCAGTTACGGACTAGCGCTAGTGGGTACTCAGCAGTTCTTC
CASSYGLALVGTQQFF
>TRBV30|TRBD1|TRBJ2-1|few
TGTGCCTGGACGTCAGGGGGCACCGAGGGCAATGAGCAGTTCTTC
CAWTSGGTEGNEQFF
>TRBV23-1|NA|TRBJ1-2|NA
TGCGCCACCTCCCAATCGGGATGGGGCAAAGAGGGGGACACCTTC
CATSQSGWGKEGDTF
>TRBV4-3|TRBD1|TRBJ1-4|NA
TGCGCCAGCAGCCCCGACTATGGGACAGGGATCGAAAAACTGTTTTTT
CASSPDYGTGIEKLFF
>TRBV7-9|NA|TRBJ2-7|NA
TGTGCCAGCAGCTATTCGACATCCTACGAGCAGTACTTC
CASSYSTSYEQYF
>TRBV7-2|TRBD1|TRBJ2-5|NA
TGTGCCAGCAGCTTATTCGGGCAGGGGGCTCAAGAGACCCAGTACTTC
CASSLFGQGAQETQYF
>TRBV4-1|TRBD1|TRBJ1-4|few
TGCGCCAGCAGCCCGGGACAGGGAATGGGTGCGGAAAAACTGTTTTTT
CASSPGQGMGAEKLFF
>TRBV5-5|NA|TRBJ1-5|few
TGTGCCAGCAGCTTGGTATATGTTGGGCGGCTTCAGCCCCAGCATTTT
CASSLVYVGRLQPQHF
>TRBV7-9|NA|TRBJ1-4|NA
TGTGCCAGCAGCTCCAAGGGCTTTAATGAAAAACTGTTTTTT
CASSSKGFNEKLFF
>TRBV6-1|NA|TRBJ2-4|few
TGTGCCAGCAGGGACAGTACGGACAAAAACATTCAGTACTTC
CASRDSTDKNIQYF
>TRBV4-2|NA|TRBJ2-1|few
TGTGCCAGCAGCCAAGATAGGGACTCCGTAGGTGAGCAGTTCTTC
CASSQDRDSVGEQFF
>TRBV6-5|TRBD1|TRBJ1-4|few
TGTGCCAGCAGGACAGGGGGAGGGAGAGGAAAACTGTTTTTT
CASRTGGGRGKLFF
>TRBV5-1|NA|TRBJ1-2|few
TGCGCCAGCAGCTTGAACGAGGGCTATGGCTACACCTTC
CASSLNEGYGYTF
>TRBV12-3/TRBV12-4|NA|TRBJ2-1|few
TGTGCCAGCATCCGACAGGGAGGACTTCCTACCTGGCACTACAATGAGCAGTTCTTC
CASIRQGGLPTWHYNEQFF
>TRBV21-1|NA|TRBJ1-5|NA
TGTGCCAGCATTCGCCCCTATAGCAATCAGCCCCAGCATTTT
CASIRPYSNQPQHF
>TRBV4-1|TRBD2|TRBJ2-5|NA
TGCGCCAGCAGCGATGGACTAGCGGGGCAAGAGACCCAGTACTTC
CASSDGLAGQETQYF
>TRBV24-1|NA|TRBJ1-1|NA
TGTGCCACCAGTGTTGGGGGGGAGGCTTTCTTT
CATSVGGEAFF
>TRBV7-3|TRBD2|TRBJ2-1|NA
TGTGCCAGCAGCTTATCATCTAGCGGGGGGTTGGACGATGAGCAGTTCTTC
CASSLSSSGGLDDEQFF
>TRBV9|NA|TRBJ1-5|medium-sized
TGTGCCAGCAGCGTACCCCTCCCTTATAGCAATCAGCCCCAGCATTTT
CASSVPLPYSNQPQHF
>TRBV7-2|TRBD2|TRBJ2-1|few
TGTGCCAGCAGTTCGGGGGGGCGGTATGAGCAGTTCTTC
CASSSGGRYEQFF
>TRBV7-3|TRBD2|TRBJ2-6|NA
TGTGCCAGCAGCCTGAGCGGGGGTATCTCTGGGGCCAACGTCCTGACTTTC
CASSLSGGISGANVLTF
>TRBV4-1|TRBD1|TRBJ2-7|NA
TGCGCCAGCAGCCAAGTGACAGGGGGCGAACACGAGCAGTACTTC
CASSQVTGGEHEQYF
>TRBV24-1|NA|TRBJ2-1|few
TGTGCCACCAGTGATCCTACCGGTCCTAATCCCAGTGAGCAGTTCTTC
CATSDPTGPNPSEQFF
>TRBV7-2|TRBD2|TRBJ2-2|few
TGTGCCAGCAGCTTCGGGACTAGCGTTACCGGGGAGCTGTTTTTT
CASSFGTSVTGELFF
>TRBV20-1|NA|TRBJ2-1|NA
TGCAGTGCTAGAGTCCTCCGGAGCTCCTACAATGAGCAGTTCTTC
CSARVLRSSYNEQFF
>TRBV12-3/TRBV12-4|NA|TRBJ1-2|NA
TGTGCCAGCAGCCCATCGGGGATTAACTATGGCTACACCTTC
CASSPSGINYGYTF
>TRBV7-6|NA|TRBJ2-3|many
TGTGCCAGCAGCTTAGGAATAGTTGCAGATACGCAGTATTTT
CASSLGIVADTQYF
>TRBV10-3|NA|TRBJ2-3|few
TGTGCCATCAGGGGCAGTTTTAGCACAGATACGCAGTATTTT
CAIRGSFSTDTQYF
>TRBV10-2|NA|TRBJ1-4|NA
TGCGCCAGCAGTGCCCGATGGAGAACTAATGAAAAACTGTTTTTT
CASSARWRTNEKLFF
>TRBV6-5|TRBD1|TRBJ1-6|NA
TGTGCCAGCAGTTACTCGATAGGTTTGGACAGGGTGAATTCACCCCTCCACTTT
CASSYSIGLDRVNSPLHF
>TRBV7-2|TRBD2|TRBJ2-7|NA
TGTGCCAGCAGCCGTCTGGGACTAGCGATCTACGAGCAGTACTTC
CASSRLGLAIYEQYF
>TRBV6-1|NA|TRBJ2-7|many
TGTGCCAGCAGTGATGACCTCTACGAGCAGTACTTC
CASSDDLYEQYF
>TRBV11-1|NA|TRBJ1-6|few
TGCGCCAGCAGCTTCGACGAAGGGGGACCGGCCTATTCACCCCTCCACTTT
CASSFDEGGPAYSPLHF
>TRBV6-2/TRBV6-3|NA|TRBJ1-2|NA
TGTGCCAGCAGTAACAGACAGAATTATGGCTACACCTTC
CASSNRQNYGYTF